Listed here are 21 T cell receptor beta chains from one sample, sequenced in a study of blood T cell repertoires in COVID-19. The table came from immunoSEQ multiplex PCR; TCRdb's copy has only in-frame clones and leaves some out. In the table there are about 240,000 clones, around 90% of which are singletons. The sequenced material came from peripheral blood. The receptors derive from a man aged 60 to 75 who had recovered from COVID-19.

V gene TRBV28 combines with J gene TRBJ1-6, with D maybe TRBD1 (6 bases). V gave up 3 bases and J gave up 6 bases, with 9 bases separating them. Per the germline V gene, CDR1 is MDHEN and CDR2 is SYDVKM. The CDR3 is 14 amino acids. The CDR3 sequence is CASSLAQGNSPLHF. CDR3 bases: TGTGCCAGCAGTTTGGCACAGGGTAATTCACCCCTCCACTTT.

V and J are TRBV7-9 and TRBJ2-7; D possibly corresponds to TRBD1 (5 bases). V dropped 4 bases and J dropped 6 bases, with 19 bases sitting between them. The CDR3 is 15 amino acids. Germline CDR1 is SEHNR and CDR2 is FQNEAQ (reference sequence). In nucleotides, the CDR3 is TGTGCCAGCAGCTCCGTGGGCAGGGTGGTAGGCGAGCAGTACGTC. Its translation: CASSSVGRVVGEQYV.

This chain links TRBV6-5 with TRBJ2-1; D remains unclear. Germline V lookup: CDR1 MNHEY, CDR2 SVGAGI. The CDR3 is made up of 12 amino acids. Trimming removed 4 bases at V and 6 bases at J, with 7 bases between. In DNA, the CDR3 is TGTGCCAGCAGTTCGCTATCCAATGAGCAGTTCTTC. Amino acids: CASSSLSNEQFF.

On this clone: An end of the junction differs from the germline gene, which may be a read error. The chain carries TRBV18 and TRBJ2-2, with TRBD2 as a possible D gene (6 bases). The germline V gene encodes CDR1 KGHSH and CDR2 LQKENI. This CDR3 is built from 16 residues. The CDR3 sequence: CASSRASLAKTGELFF. The DNA for the CDR3 is TGTGCCAGCTCACGAGCCTCTCTAGCGAAAACCGGGGAGCTGTTTTTT.

Worth noting for this clone: This sample also contains other DNA sequences that code for the same CDR3. The chain uses TRBV5-1 and TRBJ1-1, with 7 bases aligning to TRBD1. Germline V gene sequence: CDR1 SGHRS, CDR2 YFSETQ. V gave up 3 bases and J gave up 1 base; unmatched junction bases: 3. The length of the CDR3 is 14 residues. For the CDR3, the DNA is TGCGCCAGCAGCTCGGGACAGCCGAACACTGAAGCTTTCTTT. This sequence encodes CASSSGQPNTEAFF.

The chain carries TRBV18 and TRBJ2-2; D is unclear. V gave up 5 bases and J gave up 3 bases, with 10 bases separating them. This CDR3 has 14 residues. In germline, CDR1 is KGHSH, CDR2 LQKENI. For the CDR3, the DNA is TGTGCCAGCTCATCGTACATGGACACCGGGGAGCTGTTTTTT. Translation gives CASSSYMDTGELFF.

This clone was counted once. The V and J genes are TRBV2 and TRBJ2-2; D perhaps matches TRBD2 (6 bases). CDR1 and CDR2 (germline): SNHLY, FYNNEI. V was trimmed by 4 bases and J by 3 bases, leaving 9 bases between them. There are 14 residues in the CDR3. The CDR3 region is CASSGRRDTGELFF. The CDR3 coding sequence is TGTGCCAGCAGTGGGCGGAGGGACACCGGGGAGCTGTTTTTT.

This rearrangement joins TRBV11-3 to TRBJ2-1; 7 nucleotides agree with TRBD2. V lost 0 bases and J lost 2; bases outside the gene matches: 7. This CDR3 region has 17 residues. Germline CDR1 is SGHNT and CDR2 is YENEEA. Here the CDR3 reads CASSLEAAGSTYNEQFF. CDR3 sequence (DNA): TGTGCCAGCAGCTTAGAAGCAGCGGGGAGTACCTACAATGAGCAGTTCTTC.

This chain connects TRBV7-9 to TRBJ1-2; D remains ambiguous. Between the trimmed V and J ends, which lost 1 base and 5 bases, there was a span of 14 bases. The CDR3 is made up of 15 amino acids. CDR1 SEHNR and CDR2 FQNEAQ come from the germline V gene (reference sequence). CDR3 in DNA: TGTGCCAGCAGCTTAGTGGTGAGGTCCGCTTATGGCTACACCTTC. Its protein product is CASSLVVRSAYGYTF.

The V gene is TRBV7-2, the J gene TRBJ2-2, with 8 bases that match TRBD2. CDR3 length equals 16 residues. The germline CDR1 and CDR2 sequences are SGHTA and FQGNSA. V dropped 5 bases and J dropped 1; count of bases not matched to a gene: 6. CDR3 loop: CASSPFGGGNTGELFF. As DNA, the CDR3 is TGTGCCAGCAGCCCATTCGGGGGGGGGAACACCGGGGAGCTGTTTTTT.

The CDR3 spells CASSQGRGRYNEQFF. DNA of the CDR3: TGTGCCAGCAGCCAAGGCAGGGGCCGCTACAATGAGCAGTTCTTC. V usage is TRBV3-1 (or the pseudogene TRBV3-2) and J usage is TRBJ2-1; maybe TRBD1 (6 bases). Per the germline V gene, CDR1 is LGHDT and CDR2 is YNNKEL (reference sequence). CDR3 length equals 15 residues. V was clipped by 1 base and J by 3 bases, with 10 bases between them.

V gene TRBV3-1 (or the pseudogene TRBV3-2) combines with J gene TRBJ2-1; 8 nucleotides agree with TRBD2. The junction had 10 bases not matched to a gene; V was cut back by 3 bases and J by 9 bases. The CDR3 has 15 amino acids. In germline, CDR1 is LGHDT, CDR2 YNNKEL (reference sequence). CDR3 DNA sequence: TGTGCCAGCAGCCACCGAGCGGGGGCCGTCGTTGAGCAGTTCTTC. Its translation: CASSHRAGAVVEQFF.

The CDR3 DNA is TGTGCCAGCAGTTTAGAACAGCGGTCGGCCGGGGAGCTGTTTTTT. It translates to CASSLEQRSAGELFF. This chain joins TRBV27 and TRBJ2-2; possible D gene TRBD2, 5 bases. Germline-derived CDR1 and CDR2 are MNHEY and SMNVEV (reference sequence). The length of the CDR3 is 15 residues. Trimming removed 2 bases at V and 6 bases at J, with 13 bases between.

The rearrangement joins TRBV30 to TRBJ1-2; D unresolved. Per the germline V gene, CDR1 is GTSNPN and CDR2 is SVGIG (reference sequence). Trimming left V 0 bases short and J 7 bases short, with 6 bases between. The CDR3 covers 11 residues. In nucleotides, the CDR3 is TGTGCCTGGAGTGTGACGGGTGGCTACACCTTC. As protein: CAWSVTGGYTF. The whole variable domain, remainder taken from reference TRBV30 and TRBJ1-2, is SQTIHQWPATLVQPVGSPLSLECTVEGTSNPNLYWYRQAAGRGLQLLFYSVGIGQISSEVPQNLSASRPQDRQFILSSKKLLLSDSGFYLCAWSVTGGYTFGSGTRLTVV.

The chain uses TRBV6-1 and TRBJ1-1; 9 nucleotides agree with TRBD1. V shed 5 bases, J shed 4 bases, and the junction held 5 bases outside the gene matches. Germline-derived CDR1 and CDR2 are MNHNS and SASEGT. This CDR3 has 14 residues. The CDR3 loop reads CASSWGQGTTEAFF. CDR3 sequence (DNA): TGTGCCAGCAGTTGGGGACAGGGAACCACTGAAGCTTTCTTT.

The V gene is TRBV29-1, the J gene TRBJ2-1, with TRBD1 matching over 11 bases. CDR3 length equals 14 residues. Germline V gene lookup returns CDR1 SQVTM and CDR2 ANQGSEA. The V gene end was trimmed by 3 bases and the J gene end by 7 bases; junction bases not matched to a gene: 5. The CDR3 nucleotides are TGCAGCGTTGAGAGGGGGACAGGGGGAAATGAGCAGTTCTTC. Protein product: CSVERGTGGNEQFF.

In its sample, this clone was seen a few times. The rearrangement joins TRBV19 to TRBJ2-1; D is possibly TRBD2 (6 bases). CDR1 and CDR2 from the germline V gene are LNHDA and SQIVND (reference sequence). The CDR3 spans 14 residues. Trimming cost V 4 bases and J 6 bases, with 13 bases left between them. The CDR3 DNA reads as TGTGCCAGTAGTACGGGCGGGACTCTCAATGAGCAGTTCTTC. Its protein product is CASSTGGTLNEQFF. The whole variable domain, filled in from reference TRBV19 and TRBJ2-1, reads DGGITQSPKYLFRKEGQNVTLSCEQNLNHDAMYWYRQDPGQGLRLIYYSQIVNDFQKGDIAEGYSVSREKKESFPLTVTSAQKNPTAFYLCASSTGGTLNEQFFGPGTRLTVL.

This chain joins TRBV7-2 and TRBJ1-2, with 10 positions matching TRBD1. The germline gives CDR1 SGHTA, CDR2 FQGNSA. The V gene end was trimmed by 5 bases and the J gene end by 2 bases; junction bases not matched to a gene: 5. This CDR3 contains 15 residues. CDR3 amino acids: CASSVDRGQNYGYTF. The CDR3 bases are TGTGCCAGCAGCGTAGACAGGGGGCAAAACTATGGCTACACCTTC.

The rearrangement joins TRBV6-5 to TRBJ1-4; the D is unclear. Near its end, the DNA agrees better with TRBJ2-2, so the J call may be wrong. Germline V gives CDR1 MNHEY, CDR2 SVGAGI. The CDR3 loop spans 14 amino acids. CDR3 protein: CASSYAARQRELFF. DNA for the CDR3: TGTGCCAGCAGCTACGCGGCCCGGCAAAGGGAGCTGTTTTTT.

The gene calls are TRBV27 and TRBJ1-5; weak D call: TRBD1 (5 bases). V shed 5 bases and J shed 4 bases, with 21 bases lying between them. Germline assignment: CDR1 MNHEY and CDR2 SMNVEV (reference sequence). This CDR3 is built from 17 residues. CDR3 coding DNA: TGTGCCAGCAGTAGATCGGCCGGGACGGGAGGGAATCAGCCCCAGCATTTT. This sequence encodes CASSRSAGTGGNQPQHF.

CDR3 DNA sequence: TGTGCCAGCAGCCAACAGCGGGCTTATGGCTACACCTTC. It encodes CASSQQRAYGYTF. The chain couples TRBV27 to TRBJ1-2; D is undetermined. V lost 6 bases and J lost 5, with 13 bases in between. This CDR3 is 13 amino acids long. Germline assignment: CDR1 MNHEY and CDR2 SMNVEV (reference sequence).